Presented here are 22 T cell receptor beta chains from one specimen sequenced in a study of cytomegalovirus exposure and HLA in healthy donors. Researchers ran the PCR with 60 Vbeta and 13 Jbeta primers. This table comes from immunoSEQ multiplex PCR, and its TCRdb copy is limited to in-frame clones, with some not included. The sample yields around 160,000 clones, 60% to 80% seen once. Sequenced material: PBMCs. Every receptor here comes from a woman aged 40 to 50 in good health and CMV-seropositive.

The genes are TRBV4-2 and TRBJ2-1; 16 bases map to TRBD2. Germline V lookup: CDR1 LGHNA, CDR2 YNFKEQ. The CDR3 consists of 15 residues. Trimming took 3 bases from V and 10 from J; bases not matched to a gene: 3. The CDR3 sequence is CASSQGLAGGLEQFF. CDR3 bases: TGTGCCAGCAGCCAGGGACTAGCGGGGGGGCTCGAGCAGTTCTTC.

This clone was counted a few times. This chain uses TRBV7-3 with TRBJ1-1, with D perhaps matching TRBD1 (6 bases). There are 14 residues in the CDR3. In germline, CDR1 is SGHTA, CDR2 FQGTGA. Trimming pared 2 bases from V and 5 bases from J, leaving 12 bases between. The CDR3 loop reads CASSLGSQGTEAFF. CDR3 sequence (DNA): TGTGCCAGCAGCTTAGGGTCCCAGGGGACTGAAGCTTTCTTT.

The CDR3 region is CASSSDADRELLDEQFF. The CDR3 nucleotides are TGCGCCAGCAGCTCCGACGCAGACAGGGAACTTTTGGATGAGCAGTTCTTC. V usage is TRBV5-1 and J usage is TRBJ2-1; the match to TRBD1 covers 7 bases. CDR1 and CDR2 (germline): SGHRS, YFSETQ. This CDR3 has 17 amino acids. Trimming cost V 3 bases and J 8 bases; bases outside gene matches: 17.

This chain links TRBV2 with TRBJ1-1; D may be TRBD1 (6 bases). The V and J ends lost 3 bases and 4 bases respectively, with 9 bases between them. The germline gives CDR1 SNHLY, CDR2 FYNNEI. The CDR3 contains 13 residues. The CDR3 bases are TGTGCCAGCAGTGATGAAGGGGGCACTGAAGCTTTCTTT. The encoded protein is CASSDEGGTEAFF.

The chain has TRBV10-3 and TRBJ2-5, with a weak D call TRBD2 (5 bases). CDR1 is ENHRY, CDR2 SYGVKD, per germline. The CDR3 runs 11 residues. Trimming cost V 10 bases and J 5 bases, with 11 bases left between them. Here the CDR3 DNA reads TGTGCCACCTCTCGAGGGGAGACCCAGTACTTC. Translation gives CATSRGETQYF.

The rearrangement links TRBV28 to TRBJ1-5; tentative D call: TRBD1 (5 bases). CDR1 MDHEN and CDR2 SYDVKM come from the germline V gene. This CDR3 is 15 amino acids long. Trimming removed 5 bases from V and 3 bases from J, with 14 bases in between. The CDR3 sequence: CASSPHGGDNQPQHF. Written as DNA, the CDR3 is TGTGCCAGCAGTCCCCATGGGGGGGACAATCAGCCCCAGCATTTT.

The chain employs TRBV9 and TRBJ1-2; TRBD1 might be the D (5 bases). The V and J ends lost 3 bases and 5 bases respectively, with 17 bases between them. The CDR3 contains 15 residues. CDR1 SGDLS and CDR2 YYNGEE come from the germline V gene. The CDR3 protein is CASSGYLDRTYGYTF. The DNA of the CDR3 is TGTGCCAGCAGCGGATATCTCGACAGAACTTATGGCTACACCTTC.

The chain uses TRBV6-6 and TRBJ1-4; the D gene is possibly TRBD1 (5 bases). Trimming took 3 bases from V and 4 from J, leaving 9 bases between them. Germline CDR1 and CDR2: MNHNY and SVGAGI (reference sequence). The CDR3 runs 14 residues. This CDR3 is CASSYGQGNEKLFF. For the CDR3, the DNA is TGTGCCAGCAGTTATGGGCAGGGTAATGAAAAACTGTTTTTT.

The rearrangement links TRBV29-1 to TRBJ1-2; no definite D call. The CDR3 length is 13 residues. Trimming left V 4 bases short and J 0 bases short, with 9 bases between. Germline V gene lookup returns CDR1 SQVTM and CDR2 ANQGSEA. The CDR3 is CSVGLLTNYGYTF. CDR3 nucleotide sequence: TGCAGCGTTGGACTACTTACTAACTATGGCTACACCTTC.

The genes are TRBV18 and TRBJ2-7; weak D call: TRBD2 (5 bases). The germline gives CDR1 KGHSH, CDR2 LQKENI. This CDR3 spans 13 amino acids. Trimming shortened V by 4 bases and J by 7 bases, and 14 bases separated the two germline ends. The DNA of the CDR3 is TGTGCCAGCTCACAATCACGGACGGGAGAGCAGTACTTC. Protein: CASSQSRTGEQYF.

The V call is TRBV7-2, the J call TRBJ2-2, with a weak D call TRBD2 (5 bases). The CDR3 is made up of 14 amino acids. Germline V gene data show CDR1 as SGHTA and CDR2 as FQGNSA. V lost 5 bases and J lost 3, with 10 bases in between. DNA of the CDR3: TGTGCCAGCAGCCCCCGGACTTACACCGGGGAGCTGTTTTTT. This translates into CASSPRTYTGELFF. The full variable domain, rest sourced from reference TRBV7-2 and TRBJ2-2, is GAGVSQSPSNKVTEKGKDVELRCDPISGHTALYWYRQSLGQGLEFLIYFQGNSAPDKSGLPSDRFSAERTGGSVSTLTIQRTQQEDSAVYLCASSPRTYTGELFFGEGSRLTVL.

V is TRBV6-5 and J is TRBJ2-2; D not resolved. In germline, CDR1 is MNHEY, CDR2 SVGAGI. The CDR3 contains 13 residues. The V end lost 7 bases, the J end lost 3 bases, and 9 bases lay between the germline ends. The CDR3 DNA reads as TGTGCCAGCACCCTCCAGTACACCGGGGAGCTGTTTTTT. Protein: CASTLQYTGELFF.

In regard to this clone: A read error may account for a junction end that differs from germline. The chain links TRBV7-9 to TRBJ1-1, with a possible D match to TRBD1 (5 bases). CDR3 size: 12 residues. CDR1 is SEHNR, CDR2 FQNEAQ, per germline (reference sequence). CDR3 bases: TGTTCCAGCAGCCTTCAGGGCGCTGAAGCTTTCTTT. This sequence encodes CSSSLQGAEAFF.

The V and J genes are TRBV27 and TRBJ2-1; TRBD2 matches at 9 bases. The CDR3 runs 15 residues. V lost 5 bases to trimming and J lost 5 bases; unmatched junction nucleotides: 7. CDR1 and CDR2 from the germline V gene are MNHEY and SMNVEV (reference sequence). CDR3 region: CASSPRRGGHNEQFF. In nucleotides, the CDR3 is TGTGCCAGCAGTCCTCGGCGGGGGGGCCACAATGAGCAGTTCTTC.

For the CDR3, the DNA is TGTGCCAGCAGCTTGAGCGGAGGGGCCTTTAACACCGGGGAGCTGTTTTTT. Translation: CASSLSGGAFNTGELFF. The rearrangement joins TRBV5-4 to TRBJ2-2, with D possibly being TRBD2 (6 bases). The CDR3 extends over 17 amino acids. Germline V lookup: CDR1 SGHNT, CDR2 YYREEE (reference sequence). V lost 1 base, J lost 2 bases, and 15 bases lay in between.

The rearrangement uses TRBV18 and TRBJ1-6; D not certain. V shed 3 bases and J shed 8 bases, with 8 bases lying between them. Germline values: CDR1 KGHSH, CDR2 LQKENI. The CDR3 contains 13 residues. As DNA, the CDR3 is TGTGCCAGCTCACCGGGCACTGATTCACCCCTCCACTTT. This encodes CASSPGTDSPLHF.

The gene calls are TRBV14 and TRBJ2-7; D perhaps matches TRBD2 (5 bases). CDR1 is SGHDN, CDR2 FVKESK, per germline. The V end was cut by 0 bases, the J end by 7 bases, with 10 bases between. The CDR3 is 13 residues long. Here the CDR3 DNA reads TGTGCCAGCAGCCAAGATAGAAGCGGAGAGCAGTACTTC. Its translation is CASSQDRSGEQYF.

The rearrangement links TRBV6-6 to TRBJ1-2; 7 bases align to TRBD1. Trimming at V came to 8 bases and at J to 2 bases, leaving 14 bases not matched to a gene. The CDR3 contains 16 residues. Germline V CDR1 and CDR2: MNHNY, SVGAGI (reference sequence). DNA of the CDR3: TGTGCCAGCCACGACCGGGCGAGGGACAGCAACTATGGCTACACCTTC. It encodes CASHDRARDSNYGYTF.

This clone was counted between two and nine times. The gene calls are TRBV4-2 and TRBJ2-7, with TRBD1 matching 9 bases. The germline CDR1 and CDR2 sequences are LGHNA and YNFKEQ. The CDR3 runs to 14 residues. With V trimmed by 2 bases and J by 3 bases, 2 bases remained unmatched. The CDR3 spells CASSQKDRGYEQYF. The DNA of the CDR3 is TGTGCCAGCAGCCAAAAGGACAGGGGCTACGAGCAGTACTTC.

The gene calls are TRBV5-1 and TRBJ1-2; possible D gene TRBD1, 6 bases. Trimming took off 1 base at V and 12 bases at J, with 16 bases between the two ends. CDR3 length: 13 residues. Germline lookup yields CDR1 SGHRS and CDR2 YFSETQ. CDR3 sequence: CASSLIQGNLHTF. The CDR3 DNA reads TGCGCCAGCAGCTTGATACAGGGAAATCTCCACACCTTC.

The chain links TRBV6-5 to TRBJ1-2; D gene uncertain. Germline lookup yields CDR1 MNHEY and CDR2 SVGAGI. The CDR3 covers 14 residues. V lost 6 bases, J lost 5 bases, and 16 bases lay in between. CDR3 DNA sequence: TGTGCCAGCAGCCCAACTTTCGATGGTTATGGCTACACCTTC. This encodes CASSPTFDGYGYTF.

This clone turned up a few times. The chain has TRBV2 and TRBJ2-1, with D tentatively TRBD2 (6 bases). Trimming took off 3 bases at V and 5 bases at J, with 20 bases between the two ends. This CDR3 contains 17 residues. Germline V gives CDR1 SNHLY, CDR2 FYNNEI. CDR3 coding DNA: TGTGCCAGCAGTGACTGGCCAAGAGGAGGGGTTAACAATGAGCAGTTCTTC. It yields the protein CASSDWPRGGVNNEQFF.